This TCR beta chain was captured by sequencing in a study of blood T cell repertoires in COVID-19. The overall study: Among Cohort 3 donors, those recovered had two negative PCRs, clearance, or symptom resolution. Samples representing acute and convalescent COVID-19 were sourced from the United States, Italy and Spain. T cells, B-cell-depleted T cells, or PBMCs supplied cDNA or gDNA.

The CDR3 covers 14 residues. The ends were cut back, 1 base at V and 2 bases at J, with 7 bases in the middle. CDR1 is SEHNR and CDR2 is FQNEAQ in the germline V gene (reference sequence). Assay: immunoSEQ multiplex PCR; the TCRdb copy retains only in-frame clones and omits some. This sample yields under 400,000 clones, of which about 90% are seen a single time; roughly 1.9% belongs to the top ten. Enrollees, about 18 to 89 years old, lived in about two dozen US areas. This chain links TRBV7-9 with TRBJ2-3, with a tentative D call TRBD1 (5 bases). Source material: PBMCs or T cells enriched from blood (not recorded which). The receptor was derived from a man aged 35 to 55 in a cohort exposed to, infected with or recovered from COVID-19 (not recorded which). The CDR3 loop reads CASSLEQDTDTQYF. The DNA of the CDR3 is TGTGCCAGCAGCTTAGAACAGGACACAGATACGCAGTATTTT.